The clone carrying this T cell receptor (beta chain) was counted a few times. The investigators reverse transcribed all of the isolated RNA, so they sequenced expressed TCRB transcripts. The data were produced by immunoSEQ multiplex PCR, yet TCRdb's version contains in-frame clones alone and is incomplete. This sample has 35,000 to 45,000 clones; roughly 67% occur once, and the top ten carry around 2%. Germline V lookup: CDR1 DFQATT, CDR2 SNEGSKA (reference sequence). With 6 bases removed from V and 11 bases from J, the gap between germline ends came to 16 bases. The CDR3 runs to 11 residues. The sample belongs to a study of beta chain features in type 1 diabetes.

Sequencing input: Tregs from blood. This chain uses TRBV20-1 with TRBJ2-5; D not certain. The receptor's source is a woman younger than 45 in good health. CDR3 DNA: TGCAGTGCCCCGGGTCCTACGGTGCAGTACTTC. This sequence encodes CSAPGPTVQYF.